A single sample is the source of the 18 T cell receptor beta chains below, sequenced in a study of T cells in Graves' hyperthyroidism and ophthalmopathy. There were TCR beta CDR3 regions amplified from RNA transcripts. Using the HTBI primer set, a first-round RT-PCR was run on the TCR CDR3. TCRdb re-called the multiplex PCR reads through MiXCR, storing one row per CDR3 protein. Altogether about half a million distinct CDR3 sequences are present, 15% to 20% being singletons, with the ten largest covering roughly 50%. The sequenced material came from blood. These TCRs come from a man in his forties with Graves' ophthalmopathy.

The chain couples TRBV28 to TRBJ2-3; TRBD2 matches 7 bases. This CDR3 spans 15 amino acids. The V gene's germline CDR1 is MDHEN and CDR2 SYDVKM. J gave up 0 bases and V 6 bases, and 6 bases lay outside the gene matches. The CDR3 DNA sequence: TGTGCCAGCAGCGGGAGGACCAAAAGCACAGATACGCAGTATTTT. This translates into CASSGRTKSTDTQYF.

CDR3 nucleotide sequence: TGTGCCAGCAGTGAAGAAGAAGACAGGCCCTATGGCTACACCTTC. It encodes CASSEEEDRPYGYTF. This chain links TRBV6-1 with TRBJ1-2; possible D gene TRBD1, 6 bases. Germline CDR1 MNHNS, CDR2 SASEGT. V lost 1 base to trimming and J lost 4 bases, with 13 bases between them. The CDR3 consists of 15 residues.

This chain's CDR3 is CASSRTGANQPQHF. CDR3 nucleotides: TGTGCCAGCAGTCGAACAGGGGCCAATCAGCCCCAGCATTTT. The gene calls are TRBV12-3 or TRBV12-4 and TRBJ1-5, with 7 bases identical to TRBD1. Trimming at V came to 5 bases and at J to 3 bases, leaving 4 bases not matched to a gene. The CDR3 extends over 14 amino acids.

This clonotype was counted at least ten times. J is TRBJ2-3 and V is TRBV9, with no clear D. The CDR3 runs to 12 residues. CDR1 is SGDLS and CDR2 is YYNGEE in the germline V gene. The germline V and J ends were trimmed by 0 bases and 5 bases, with 4 bases remaining between them. CDR3 in DNA: TGTGCCAGCAGCGTAGTGGGAGATACGCAGTATTTT. This sequence encodes CASSVVGDTQYF.

A few counts support this clonotype. The CDR3 reads CASSLYPDRYLEGTIYF. For the CDR3, the DNA is TGTGCCAGCAGTTTATACCCCGATCGATATCTTGAGGGCACCATATATTTT. J is TRBJ1-3 and V is TRBV28; the D is unclear. Germline CDR1 and CDR2: MDHEN and SYDVKM. This CDR3 spans 17 amino acids. Trimming took 1 base from V and 9 from J, leaving 22 bases between them. Filled out from reference TRBV28 and TRBJ1-3, the complete variable domain reads DVKVTQSSRYLVKRTGEKVFLECVQDMDHENMFWYRQDPGLGLRLIYFSYDVKMKEKGDIPEGYSVSREKKERFSLILESASTNQTSMYLCASSLYPDRYLEGTIYFGEGSWLTVV.

This clonotype has a count of ten or more. V usage is TRBV7-2 and J usage is TRBJ2-7; 14 nucleotides match TRBD2. Germline values: CDR1 SGHTA, CDR2 FQGNSA. The CDR3 runs 16 residues. Trimming removed 5 bases from V and 3 bases from J; junction bases left unmatched: 6. CDR3 loop: CASSQGLAGVGYEQYF. The CDR3 DNA reads as TGTGCCAGCAGCCAGGGACTAGCGGGAGTAGGCTACGAGCAGTACTTC.

This clonotype came up many times. The chain carries TRBV2 and TRBJ2-1, with a tentative D call TRBD2 (6 bases). The ends were cut back, 10 bases at V and 6 bases at J, with 13 bases in the middle. The germline V gene encodes CDR1 SNHLY and CDR2 FYNNEI. The CDR3 has 12 amino acids. CDR3 sequence: CATLDYPNEQFF. The DNA for the CDR3 is TGTGCCACTTTGGACTATCCCAATGAGCAGTTCTTC. The whole variable domain, remainder taken from reference TRBV2 and TRBJ2-1, is EPEVTQTPSHQVTQMGQEVILRCVPISNHLYFYWYRQILGQKVEFLVSFYNNEISEKSEIFDDQFSVERPDGSNFTLKIRSTKLEDSAMYFCATLDYPNEQFFGPGTRLTVL.

The rearrangement joins TRBV30 to TRBJ1-2, with unresolved D. V lost 0 bases and J lost 8, with 10 bases in between. CDR3 size: 12 residues. CDR1 GTSNPN and CDR2 SVGIG come from the germline V gene (reference sequence). In DNA, the CDR3 is TGTGCCTGGAGTGTAAACTCCCCGGGCTACACCTTC. Translating gives CAWSVNSPGYTF.

This clonotype came up many times. V gene TRBV30 combines with J gene TRBJ1-1; D might be TRBD1 (5 bases). The length of the CDR3 is 13 residues. Trimming pared 2 bases from V and 0 bases from J, leaving 7 bases between. Germline loops: CDR1 GTSNPN, CDR2 SVGIG (reference sequence). CDR3 DNA: TGTGCCTGGAGTAGGGGCATGAACACTGAAGCTTTCTTT. The encoded protein is CAWSRGMNTEAFF.

The chain has TRBV7-3 and TRBJ2-5; TRBD2 aligns across 13 bases. The CDR3 loop spans 19 amino acids. The V segment lost 2 bases and the J segment 5 bases; nucleotides outside the gene matches: 14. The germline CDR1 and CDR2 sequences are SGHTA and FQGTGA. CDR3 residues: CASSLSGTGLGLAGETQYF. The DNA of the CDR3 is TGTGCCAGCAGCTTATCCGGGACAGGATTGGGACTAGCGGGGGAGACCCAGTACTTC.

The genes are TRBV18 and TRBJ1-6; D is undetermined. The CDR3 has 14 amino acids. CDR1 is KGHSH and CDR2 is LQKENI in the germline V gene. V lost 5 bases, J lost 10 bases, and 15 bases lay in between. CDR3 DNA: TGTGCCAGCTCAACAGAGTCACTACGCTCACCCCTCCACTTT. It codes for CASSTESLRSPLHF.

In its sample, this clonotype was seen many times. The rearrangement uses TRBV20-1 and TRBJ1-2, with D possibly TRBD1 on 6 matching bases. Germline CDR1 reads DFQATT; CDR2 reads SNEGSKA (reference sequence). CDR3 length: 14 residues. CDR3 sequence: CSLLSRDTNYGYTF. For the CDR3, the DNA is TGCAGCCTCCTTAGCCGGGACACGAACTATGGCTACACCTTC.

The gene calls are TRBV29-1 and TRBJ2-2; either TRBD1 or TRBD2 may supply D (7 bases each). The CDR3 sequence is 13 residues long. From germline, CDR1 is SQVTM and CDR2 ANQGSEA. The V end was cut by 7 bases, the J end by 4 bases, with 13 bases between. Here the CDR3 DNA reads TGCAGCGGGCGGGGGACAGTCACCGGGGAGCTGTTTTTT. Its translation is CSGRGTVTGELFF.

The J gene is TRBJ1-5, the V gene TRBV4-1; D uncertain. Germline CDR1 reads MGHRA; CDR2 reads YSYEKL. The V gene lost 4 bases and the J gene lost 5 bases, with 18 bases spanning the gap. CDR3 length: 16 amino acids. In nucleotides, the CDR3 is TGCGCCAGCAGCCCCCTGGGAAAAGGACCCTATCAGCCCCAGCATTTT. Protein: CASSPLGKGPYQPQHF.

There are a few counts of this clonotype. The chain couples TRBV10-3 to TRBJ2-1; 12 bases align to TRBD2. Trimming took 5 bases from V and 9 from J; bases not matched to a gene: 2. This CDR3 is built from 13 residues. The V gene's germline CDR1 is ENHRY and CDR2 SYGVKD. The CDR3 protein is CAISTSGGSEQFF. The CDR3 DNA is TGTGCCATCAGTACTAGCGGGGGGAGTGAGCAGTTCTTC.

The genes are TRBV27 and TRBJ2-6; 11 nucleotides agree with TRBD1. The CDR3 has 18 residues. From germline, CDR1 is MNHEY and CDR2 SMNVEV (reference sequence). The J segment lost 0 bases and the V segment lost 5 bases, leaving 6 bases of the junction unmatched. CDR3 amino acids: CASSTWTGGNSGANVLTF. CDR3 coding DNA: TGTGCCAGCAGTACATGGACAGGGGGCAACTCTGGGGCCAACGTCCTGACTTTC.

This clonotype occurred a few times. This chain joins TRBV11-2 and TRBJ1-6, with no clear D. The V gene's germline CDR1 is SGHAT and CDR2 FQNNGV. Trimming cost V 3 bases and J 4 bases, with 10 bases left between them. The CDR3 is made up of 15 amino acids. Here the CDR3 reads CASSLVEGYNSPLHF. The CDR3 DNA reads as TGTGCCAGCAGCTTGGTAGAGGGATATAATTCACCCCTCCACTTT.

V gene TRBV2 combines with J gene TRBJ1-6; possible D gene TRBD1, 5 bases. CDR1 SNHLY and CDR2 FYNNEI come from the germline V gene. Trimming pared 2 bases from V and 9 bases from J, leaving 14 bases between. The CDR3 is 15 amino acids. The CDR3 loop reads CASSERPGTGSPLHF. In DNA form, the CDR3 reads TGTGCCAGCAGTGAAAGGCCAGGGACGGGTTCACCCCTCCACTTT.